This T cell receptor beta chain was captured by sequencing in a study of blood T cell repertoires in COVID-19. About the study: Both acute and convalescent COVID-19 samples were obtained from the United States, Italy and Spain. T cells, B-cell-depleted T cells, or PBMCs supplied cDNA or gDNA.

Original analysis: The assay estimated nucleated cells by amplifying reference gene primers. Profiled with immunoSEQ multiplex PCR; TCRdb holds only in-frame clones, not every one. The DNA gave D and trimming, while V, J and clone size come from that table. Seen here are under 200,000 clones, approximately 92% observed once, and the top ten hold approximately 0.5%. Germline loops: CDR1 SGDLS, CDR2 YYNGEE. V was cut by 4 bases and J by 4 bases, with 8 bases left in between. This CDR3 comprises 12 residues. Sequenced sample: peripheral blood. The receptor was isolated from a man over 45 with acute or convalescent COVID-19. The V and J genes are TRBV9 and TRBJ1-2; TRBD1 is a possible D gene (5 bases). The DNA for the CDR3 is TGTGCCAGCAGCCAAGGGGCCTATGGCTACACCTTC. Its translation: CASSQGAYGYTF.